The sequence of this T cell receptor beta chain was determined in a study of human T cells and chemical hapten exposure listed by TCRdb under 2021. Looking at the study overall: For sensitization, 2% DPC in acetone was applied to an approximately 2 cm by approximately 2 cm area of upper inner arm skin. Alopecia areata with under or over 50% scalp involvement, alopecia totalis and alopecia universalis were represented in the patient cohort, which was mostly female. Blood was sampled from patients pre-sensitization (week 0) and at 2, 6 and about 24 weeks after DPC sensitization. Blood for TCR sequencing was provided by twenty-nine alopecia patients at one to four time points (pre-sensitization, 2, 6 and 24 weeks). The study tracked peripheral blood TCR repertoire changes in vivo during primary and secondary sensitization to the hapten diphenylcyclopropenone (DPC) in alopecia patients. Patch testing was done on the upper back using Finn chambers containing 0.01% DPC, and results were scored after 6 days according to International Contact Dermatitis Research Group standards. Libraries were pooled for sequencing, and variation in per-sample TCR yields was attributed mainly to small differences in library volumes within the pool. Throughout the approximately 22-week study period, patients were also given weekly therapeutic DPC doses on the scalp. What the work shows at the level of the full study, not this receptor alone: A positive correlation was found between the number of PT1 expanded TCRs and patch test score, with significance reached at thresholds 8, 16 and 32 but not 4. After repeated subsampling, changes were observed in the strength of the expansion versus patch-test correlation and in the threshold at which the correlation became significant. Alopecia, a presumed autoimmune disease, was present in all patients, so the immune response of the patients might differ from that of healthy individuals. No change with DPC sensitization was found in the number of TCRs above 1 in 1000 frequency, and no evidence of global repertoire structure alterations was found. Significantly more large CDR3 similarity clusters were formed by expanded TCRs than by pre-sensitization or healthy control sets, consistent with antigen-driven responses.

Relative to germline, V is 8 bases shorter and J is 3 bases shorter, with 10 bases between their ends. CDR1 and CDR2 (SEHNR, FQNEAQ) derive from the germline V gene (reference sequence). The CDR3 covers 12 residues, taking in both the cysteine and the phenylalanine. CDR3 DNA is the only sequence kept; it has 36 bases, read in frame from the first base. This clonotype came up a few times. This clone's antigen is unknown. Per-base quality was not reported, and no clone a single base away is much larger than it. The sample's time point label, in plain terms: patch test 2, 6 weeks after DPC sensitization. Sample treatment or condition, as interpreted from the label and publication: therapeutic diphenylcyclopropenone sensitization with weekly scalp DPC. Blood at each patch-test visit was drawn before the patch test was applied. To be eligible, patients had to be aged 18 to 70, diagnosed with alopecia and judged suitable for DPC therapy, while pregnant patients were excluded. Total RNA was extracted from unfractionated whole blood that had been collected in Tempus Blood RNA tubes.

The method behind the library was RACE. The reads were generated on a NextSeq 500. Library preparation attached unique molecular identifiers to individual cDNA molecules for quantitative, reproducible TCR counting. From each blood RNA sample, both TCR alpha and TCR beta chains were sequenced. From the authors' description of their analysis: A median of about 100,000 TCRs per sample was observed, with a range of 23,224 to 690,600. V, J and CDR3 annotation of the TCR reads was carried out using the Decombinator software suite. For the PS versus PT1 abundance plots, all samples were subsampled to the same number of TCRs (28,000). TCRs were defined as expanded if absent before sensitization and observed at least eight times at the 2-week time point. TCRdb reprocessed the public reads (quality trimming at Q25 with fastp, clone calling with MiXCR) and kept in-frame beta chains. Identical CDR3 protein sequences are pooled into one entry, listed with their most common genes and DNA. Clone size and V and J calls follow TCRdb, not the original study. Present in this sample are around 360,000 distinct CDR3 sequences, about 6% of which were seen just once. About 5.4% of the sample is in the top ten clones.

The receptor was isolated from a woman aged 18-29 years with alopecia areata. Some clones in this sample may be carry-over from other donors' samples. The V gene is TRBV7-9 and the J gene is TRBJ1-1, with the D gene uncertain. The material was whole blood, obtained in connection with sensitization to the hapten diphenylcyclopropenone (DPC). The nucleotides read TGTGCCAGCGGAATGACGGACACTGAAGCTTTCTTT. Translated, this gives CASGMTDTEAFF.